The 29 T cell receptor beta chains below come from one sample, sequenced in a study of blood T cell repertoires in COVID-19. TCRdb keeps only in-frame clones here, not all; method: immunoSEQ multiplex PCR. The sample holds fewer than 300,000 clones, around four fifths seen once. Specimen: peripheral blood. These receptor sequences come from a man older than 75 with acute or convalescent COVID-19.

CDR3 sequence reads: CASSVGGVGKWNGYTF. DNA for the CDR3: TGTGCCAGCAGCGTCGGAGGGGTGGGAAAGTGGAATGGCTACACCTTC. This chain uses TRBV9 with TRBJ1-2; possibly TRBD1 for D (5 bases). The CDR3 covers 16 residues. Per the germline V gene, CDR1 is SGDLS and CDR2 is YYNGEE. Between the trimmed V and J ends, which lost 2 bases and 6 bases, there was a span of 20 bases.

This chain uses TRBV7-8 with TRBJ1-3; D is possibly TRBD1 (6 bases). CDR1 and CDR2 from the germline V gene are SGHVS and FQNEAQ. The CDR3 spans 16 residues. The V end was cut by 2 bases, the J end by 2 bases, with 13 bases between. CDR3 DNA: TGTGCCAGCAGCTTAATGGGTACAGGGACTGGAAACACCATATATTTT. Its protein is CASSLMGTGTGNTIYF. The full variable domain, rest sourced from reference TRBV7-8 and TRBJ1-3, is GAGVSQSPRYKVAKRGQDVALRCDPISGHVSLFWYQQALGQGPEFLTYFQNEAQLDKSGLPSDRFFAERPEGSVSTLKIQRTQQEDSAVYLCASSLMGTGTGNTIYFGEGSWLTVV.

The V call is TRBV19, the J call TRBJ2-6, with a weak D call TRBD1 (6 bases). Deletions cut 8 bases from V and 3 bases from J, with 14 bases between. Germline lookup yields CDR1 LNHDA and CDR2 SQIVND (reference sequence). CDR3 length: 15 residues. The CDR3 here is CASAIDRFGANVLTF. Written as DNA, the CDR3 is TGTGCCAGTGCAATCGACAGGTTTGGGGCCAACGTCCTGACTTTC.

CDR3 sequence: CASSAGQTYEQYF. The CDR3 bases are TGTGCCAGCTCAGCGGGACAGACCTACGAGCAGTACTTC. The V and J genes are TRBV18 and TRBJ2-7; D is possibly TRBD1 (7 bases). The V and J ends lost 5 bases and 2 bases respectively, with 10 bases between them. The CDR3 is 13 amino acids. CDR1 and CDR2 (germline): KGHSH, LQKENI.

The genes are TRBV18 and TRBJ2-7; TRBD1 matches at 9 bases. CDR3 size: 15 residues. Germline assignment: CDR1 KGHSH and CDR2 LQKENI. V lost 5 bases to trimming and J lost 5 bases; unmatched junction nucleotides: 10. The CDR3 here is CASSDGTGNGDEQYF. Written as DNA, the CDR3 is TGTGCCAGCTCAGACGGGACAGGGAATGGCGACGAGCAGTACTTC.

The gene calls are TRBV20-1 and TRBJ1-2, with a weak D call TRBD1 (5 bases). Germline CDR1 and CDR2: DFQATT and SNEGSKA (reference sequence). The CDR3 sequence is 11 residues long. V was cut by 4 bases and J by 7 bases, with 10 bases left in between. In DNA, the CDR3 is TGCAGTGCTACGACAGTCCTTGGCTACACCTTC. This translates into CSATTVLGYTF.

The V and J genes are TRBV11-2 and TRBJ2-5; tentative D call: TRBD2 (6 bases). There are 11 residues in the CDR3. The V gene's germline CDR1 is SGHAT and CDR2 FQNNGV. Trimming cost V 7 bases and J 6 bases, with 9 bases left between them. In DNA form, the CDR3 reads TGTGCCAGCAAGGGCGGGAAGACCCAGTACTTC. Its translation is CASKGGKTQYF.

The V gene is TRBV3-1 (or the pseudogene TRBV3-2), the J gene TRBJ2-2; TRBD2 might be the D (5 bases). The CDR3 consists of 14 residues. Germline V gene sequence: CDR1 LGHDT, CDR2 YNNKEL (reference sequence). V lost 4 bases, J lost 7 bases, and 13 bases lay in between. CDR3 in amino acids: CASSRAELLGELFF. The CDR3 nucleotides are TGTGCCAGCAGCCGAGCGGAGCTCCTCGGGGAGCTGTTTTTT.

The chain joins TRBV27 to TRBJ1-2; TRBD1 is a possible D gene (6 bases). The V end was cut by 4 bases, the J end by 7 bases, with 22 bases between. The CDR3 contains 16 residues. Germline V gene sequence: CDR1 MNHEY, CDR2 SMNVEV (reference sequence). In nucleotides, the CDR3 is TGTGCCAGCAGTTCACAGGGCTCGGTAAGGCTGAGTGGCTACACCTTC. The encoded protein is CASSSQGSVRLSGYTF.

The V gene is TRBV9, the J gene TRBJ1-1, with no clear D. The CDR3 loop spans 16 amino acids. Germline V lookup: CDR1 SGDLS, CDR2 YYNGEE. The V end was cut by 2 bases, the J end by 1 base, with 15 bases between. The CDR3 is CASSVSWLATNTEAFF. CDR3 bases: TGTGCCAGCAGCGTCTCCTGGTTGGCAACGAACACTGAAGCTTTCTTT.

This clone showed up just once. The chain has TRBV18 and TRBJ2-7, with D uncertain. Germline CDR1 is KGHSH and CDR2 is LQKENI. V lost 1 base and J 3 bases, leaving 7 bases between the germline ends. This CDR3 spans 13 amino acids. The CDR3 here is CASSPLGSYEQYF. CDR3 coding DNA: TGTGCCAGCTCACCACTGGGCAGCTACGAGCAGTACTTC.

CDR3 amino acids: CASSQAAGGAGQYF. CDR3 nucleotides: TGTGCCAGCAGCCAAGCGGCAGGGGGCGCTGGGCAGTACTTC. The chain couples TRBV3-1 (or the pseudogene TRBV3-2) to TRBJ2-7; 8 bases map to TRBD1. The CDR3 consists of 14 residues. Losses at the gene ends were 1 base for V and 9 bases for J; bases not matched to a gene: 8. Germline V lookup: CDR1 LGHDT, CDR2 YNNKEL (reference sequence).

J is TRBJ2-3 and V is TRBV5-1, with TRBD1 matching over 7 bases. V shed 3 bases, J shed 6 bases, and the junction held 10 bases outside the gene matches. The V gene's germline CDR1 is SGHRS and CDR2 YFSETQ. The CDR3 runs 15 residues. CDR3 DNA: TGCGCCAGCAGCTCGTCAGGGGGTTTAGGCGATACGCAGTATTTT. Translating it yields CASSSSGGLGDTQYF.

This clone was seen just once. This CDR3 reads CASSGLADTGELFF. The CDR3 DNA sequence: TGCGCCAGCTCGGGACTAGCGGATACCGGGGAGCTGTTTTTT. V is TRBV10-2 and J is TRBJ2-2, with 11 bases that match TRBD2. There are 14 residues in the CDR3. Germline V lookup: CDR1 WSHSY, CDR2 SAAADI. J lost 5 bases, V lost 8 bases, and 4 bases had no gene match.

A single count supports this clone. The chain joins TRBV24-1 to TRBJ2-2, with a weak D call TRBD1 (6 bases). The CDR3 totals 13 residues. From germline, CDR1 is KGHDR and CDR2 SFDVKD. V shed 7 bases and J shed 5 bases, with 10 bases lying between them. The DNA of the CDR3 is TGTGCCACCAGGGAGACAGGAACCGGGGAGCTGTTTTTT. This codes for CATRETGTGELFF.

CDR3 in amino acids: CASTMDRAKDEQYF. In nucleotides, the CDR3 is TGTGCCAGCACGATGGACAGGGCTAAAGACGAGCAGTACTTC. The chain is built from TRBV6-5 and TRBJ2-7, with TRBD1 matching over 8 bases. This CDR3 spans 14 amino acids. After removal of 7 bases from V and 5 bases from J, the junction contained 10 bases not matched to a gene. Germline CDR1 reads MNHEY; CDR2 reads SVGAGI.

The chain uses TRBV5-1 and TRBJ1-1; D perhaps matches TRBD1 (5 bases). Germline V gene lookup returns CDR1 SGHRS and CDR2 YFSETQ. The CDR3 totals 14 residues. Trimming removed 5 bases at V and 4 bases at J, with 15 bases between. The CDR3 DNA reads TGCGCCAGCAGTCCCCAGGGCGTCGGCACTGAAGCTTTCTTT. It translates to CASSPQGVGTEAFF.

The rearrangement joins TRBV5-4 to TRBJ2-3; 15 bases are a match to TRBD2. This CDR3 has 15 amino acids. The V segment lost 5 bases and the J segment 5 bases; nucleotides outside the gene matches: 3. Germline V CDR1 and CDR2: SGHNT, YYREEE (reference sequence). CDR3 region: CASSGTSGGKDTQYF. The CDR3 coding sequence is TGTGCCAGCAGTGGGACTAGCGGGGGGAAAGATACGCAGTATTTT. Full variable domain (missing parts from reference TRBV5-4 and TRBJ2-3): ETGVTQSPTHLIKTRGQQVTLRCSSQSGHNTVSWYQQALGQGPQFIFQYYREEENGRGNFPPRFSGLQFPNYSSELNVNALELDDSALYLCASSGTSGGKDTQYFGPGTRLTVL.

The chain carries TRBV28 and TRBJ2-5, with 7 bases identical to TRBD1. This CDR3 spans 15 amino acids. CDR1 MDHEN and CDR2 SYDVKM come from the germline V gene. V lost 7 bases to trimming and J lost 3 bases; unmatched junction nucleotides: 11. The CDR3 coding sequence is TGTGCCAGCAACCTCGACAGGGTTGGGGAAGAGACCCAGTACTTC. Translation gives CASNLDRVGEETQYF.

The CDR3 is CATARGQQETQYF. The CDR3 DNA reads TGTGCCACCGCTCGTGGTCAGCAAGAGACCCAGTACTTC. The J gene is TRBJ2-5, the V gene TRBV24-1; D unresolved. Trimming pared 9 bases from V and 2 bases from J, leaving 12 bases between. The CDR3 contains 13 residues. Germline V gives CDR1 KGHDR, CDR2 SFDVKD.

This sequence joins TRBV25-1 and TRBJ1-4, with a possible D match to TRBD1 (5 bases). V shed 2 bases and J shed 4 bases, with 11 bases lying between them. The CDR3 is 15 residues long. The V gene's germline CDR1 is MGHDK and CDR2 SYGVNS. This CDR3 reads CASSELTGFNEKLFF. CDR3 nucleotides: TGTGCCAGCAGTGAACTAACAGGTTTTAATGAAAAACTGTTTTTT.

The chain uses TRBV3-1 (or the pseudogene TRBV3-2) and TRBJ2-7; 11 nucleotides line up with TRBD2. V was clipped by 0 bases and J by 5 bases; unmatched bases: 12. The germline CDR1 and CDR2 sequences are LGHDT and YNNKEL (reference sequence). This CDR3 has 18 amino acids. CDR3 DNA: TGTGCCAGCAGCCAAGATCTAATAGCGGGAGGGCTTTCCAACGAGCAGTACTTC. Protein sequence: CASSQDLIAGGLSNEQYF.

The J gene is TRBJ1-2, the V gene TRBV19; D might be TRBD1 (5 bases). CDR1 and CDR2 (germline): LNHDA, SQIVND (reference sequence). Trimming cost V 8 bases and J 2 bases, with 15 bases left between them. This CDR3 region has 14 residues. DNA of the CDR3: TGTGCCAGTTTTCAGGGTGCCGAGAACTATGGCTACACCTTC. This encodes CASFQGAENYGYTF.

V is TRBV3-1 (or the pseudogene TRBV3-2) and J is TRBJ1-1, with TRBD1 identical over 8 bases. Germline V gene sequence: CDR1 LGHDT, CDR2 YNNKEL (reference sequence). This CDR3 has 14 amino acids. V gave up 1 base and J gave up 3 bases; unmatched junction bases: 1. CDR3 nucleotides: TGTGCCAGCAGCCAAGTACAGGGGGACACTGAAGCTTTCTTT. As protein: CASSQVQGDTEAFF.

The chain employs TRBV28 and TRBJ2-5; TRBD1 might be the D (5 bases). Looked up from germline, CDR1 is MDHEN and CDR2 is SYDVKM. CDR3 length: 11 residues. V shed 6 bases and J shed 7 bases, with 9 bases lying between them. In DNA, the CDR3 is TGTGCCAGCAGCGGAGACAGGACCCAGTACTTC. Its protein is CASSGDRTQYF.

This clone was observed a handful of times. The chain carries TRBV18 and TRBJ1-1, with 8 bases identical to TRBD1. The trim removed 5 bases at V and 5 bases at J, leaving 10 bases unmatched. Germline V gene data show CDR1 as KGHSH and CDR2 as LQKENI. The CDR3 runs to 15 residues. In DNA, the CDR3 is TGTGCCAGCTCATTCGCAGGGGGCCGGGAGACTGAAGCTTTCTTT. The encoded protein is CASSFAGGRETEAFF.

The count of this clone is one. The chain carries TRBV7-6 and TRBJ2-5; TRBD1 matches 8 bases. Trimming cost V 5 bases and J 5 bases; bases outside gene matches: 7. CDR1 SGHVS and CDR2 FNYEAQ come from the germline V gene. The CDR3 covers 14 residues. As DNA, the CDR3 is TGTGCCAGCAGCCGCAGGGGGCGCTTTGAGACCCAGTACTTC. As protein: CASSRRGRFETQYF.

The V call is TRBV7-8, the J call TRBJ1-2; 9 bases fit TRBD1. V lost 1 base to trimming and J lost 2 bases; unmatched junction nucleotides: 2. The CDR3 is 15 residues long. Germline V gene lookup returns CDR1 SGHVS and CDR2 FQNEAQ. The CDR3 coding sequence is TGTGCCAGCAGCTTAGGACAGGGGGGGAACTATGGCTACACCTTC. Protein product: CASSLGQGGNYGYTF. The complete variable domain, with remaining parts taken from reference TRBV7-8 and TRBJ1-2, reads GAGVSQSPRYKVAKRGQDVALRCDPISGHVSLFWYQQALGQGPEFLTYFQNEAQLDKSGLPSDRFFAERPEGSVSTLKIQRTQQEDSAVYLCASSLGQGGNYGYTFGSGTRLTVV.

The chain joins TRBV6-1 to TRBJ2-7; TRBD1 agrees at 7 bases. CDR1 MNHNS and CDR2 SASEGT come from the germline V gene. The trim removed 3 bases at V and 4 bases at J, leaving 12 bases unmatched. The CDR3 length is 16 residues. The CDR3 spells CASSDPGQKTFYEQYF. The CDR3 DNA reads TGTGCCAGCAGTGACCCGGGACAGAAGACTTTTTACGAGCAGTACTTC.